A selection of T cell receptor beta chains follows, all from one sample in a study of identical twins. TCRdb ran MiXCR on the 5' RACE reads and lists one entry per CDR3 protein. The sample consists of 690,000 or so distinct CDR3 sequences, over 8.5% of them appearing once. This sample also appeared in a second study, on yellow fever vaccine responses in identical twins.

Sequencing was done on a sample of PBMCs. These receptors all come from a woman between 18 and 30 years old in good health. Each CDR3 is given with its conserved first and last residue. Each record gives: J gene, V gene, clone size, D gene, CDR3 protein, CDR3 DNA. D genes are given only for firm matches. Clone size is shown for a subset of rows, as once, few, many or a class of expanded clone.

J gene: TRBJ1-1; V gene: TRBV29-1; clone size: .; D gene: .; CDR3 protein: CSVVGPMNTEAFF; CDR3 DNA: TGCAGCGTTGTCGGACCCATGAACACTGAAGCTTTCTTT
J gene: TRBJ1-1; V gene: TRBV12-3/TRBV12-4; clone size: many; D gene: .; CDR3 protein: CASSPVNGRGNTEAFF; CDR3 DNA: TGTGCCAGCAGTCCAGTCAATGGCAGGGGGAACACTGAAGCTTTCTTT
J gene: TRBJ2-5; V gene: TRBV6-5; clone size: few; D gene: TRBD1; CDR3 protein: CASSYSPTGWVQETQYF; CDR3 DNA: TGTGCCAGCAGTTACTCCCCGACAGGGTGGGTCCAAGAGACCCAGTACTTC
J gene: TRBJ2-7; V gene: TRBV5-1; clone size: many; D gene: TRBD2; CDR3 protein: CASSLGGSSTYEQYF; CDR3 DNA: TGCGCCAGCAGCTTGGGCGGGAGCTCTACCTACGAGCAGTACTTC
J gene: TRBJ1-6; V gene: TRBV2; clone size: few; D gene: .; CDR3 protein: CASSVRSPLHF; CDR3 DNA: TGTGCCAGCAGTGTTCGGTCACCCCTCCACTTT
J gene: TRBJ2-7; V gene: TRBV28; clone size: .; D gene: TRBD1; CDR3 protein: CASSWTLGTVYEQYF; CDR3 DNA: TGTGCCAGCAGTTGGACCCTGGGGACAGTCTACGAGCAGTACTTC
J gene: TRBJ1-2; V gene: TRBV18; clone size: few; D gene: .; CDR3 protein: CASSPDTQGYTF; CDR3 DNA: TGTGCCAGCTCACCAGATACACAAGGCTACACCTTC
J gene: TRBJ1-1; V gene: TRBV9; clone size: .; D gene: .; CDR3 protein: CASSVVGGDVTEAFF; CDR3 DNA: TGTGCCAGCAGCGTAGTGGGGGGCGACGTCACTGAAGCTTTCTTT
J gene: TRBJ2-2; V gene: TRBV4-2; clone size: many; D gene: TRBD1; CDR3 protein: CASSLQGSPIGGELFF; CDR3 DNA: TGTGCCAGCAGCCTACAGGGGTCCCCGATAGGCGGGGAGCTGTTTTTT
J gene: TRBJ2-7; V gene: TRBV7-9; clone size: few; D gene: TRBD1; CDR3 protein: CASSGDRGQEQYF; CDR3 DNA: TGTGCCAGCAGCGGCGACAGGGGGCAGGAGCAGTACTTC
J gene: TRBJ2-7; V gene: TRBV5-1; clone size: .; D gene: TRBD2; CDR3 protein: CASSSGPGRAYEQYF; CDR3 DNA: TGCGCCAGCAGCTCCGGCCCGGGGAGGGCCTACGAGCAGTACTTC
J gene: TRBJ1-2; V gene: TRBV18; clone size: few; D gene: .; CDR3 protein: CASSPNGFREANYGYTF; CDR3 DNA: TGTGCCAGCTCACCAAACGGTTTTCGGGAAGCTAACTATGGCTACACCTTC
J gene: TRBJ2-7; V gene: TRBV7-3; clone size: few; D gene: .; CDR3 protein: CASSRTGTDDYEQYF; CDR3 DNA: TGTGCCAGCAGCAGAACCGGGACGGATGACTACGAGCAGTACTTC
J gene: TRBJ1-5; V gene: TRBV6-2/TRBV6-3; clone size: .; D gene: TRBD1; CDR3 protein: CASSFAGTGGDQPQHF; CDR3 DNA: TGTGCCAGCAGTTTCGCCGGGACAGGGGGGGATCAGCCCCAGCATTTT
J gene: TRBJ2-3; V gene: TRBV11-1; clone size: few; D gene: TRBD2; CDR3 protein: CASSLAASGRTSTDTQYF; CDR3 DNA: TGTGCCAGCAGCTTAGCGGCTAGCGGGAGAACTAGCACAGATACGCAGTATTTT
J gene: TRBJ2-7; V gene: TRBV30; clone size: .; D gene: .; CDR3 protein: CAWRATGKGHEQYF; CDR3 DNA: TGTGCCTGGAGGGCCACAGGGAAGGGACACGAGCAGTACTTC
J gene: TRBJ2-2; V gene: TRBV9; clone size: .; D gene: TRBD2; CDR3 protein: CASSVTLAGGSGTGELFF; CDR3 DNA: TGTGCCAGCAGCGTGACCCTAGCGGGGGGCTCGGGCACCGGGGAGCTGTTTTTT
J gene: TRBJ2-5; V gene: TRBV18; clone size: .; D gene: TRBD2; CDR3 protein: CASSPSGSYETQYF; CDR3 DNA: TGTGCCAGCTCACCTAGCGGGAGTTACGAGACCCAGTACTTC
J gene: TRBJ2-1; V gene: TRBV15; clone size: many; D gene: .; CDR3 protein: CATSRAQVHNEQFF; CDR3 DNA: TGTGCCACCAGCAGAGCGCAAGTCCACAATGAGCAGTTCTTC
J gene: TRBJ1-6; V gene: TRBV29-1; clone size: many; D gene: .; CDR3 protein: CSVEEPGSPLHF; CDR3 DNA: TGCAGCGTTGAAGAACCGGGTTCACCCCTCCACTTT
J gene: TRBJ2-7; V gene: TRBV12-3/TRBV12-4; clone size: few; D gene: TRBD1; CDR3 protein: CASSLVPDRVRATRPYEQYF; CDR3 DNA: TGTGCCAGCAGTTTAGTCCCGGACAGGGTCCGAGCGACAAGGCCCTACGAGCAGTACTTC
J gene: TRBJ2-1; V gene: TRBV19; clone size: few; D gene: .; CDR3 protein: CASSIVGTLNEQFF; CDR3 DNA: TGTGCCAGTAGTATAGTCGGGACTCTCAATGAGCAGTTCTTC
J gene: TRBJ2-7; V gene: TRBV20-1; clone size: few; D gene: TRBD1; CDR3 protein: CSAPVDRDQSYEQYF; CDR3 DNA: TGCAGTGCGCCAGTCGACAGGGACCAATCCTACGAGCAGTACTTC
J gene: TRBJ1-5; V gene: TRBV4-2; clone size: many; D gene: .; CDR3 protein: CASSHLGGGGQPQHF; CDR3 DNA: TGTGCCAGCAGCCACCTCGGGGGGGGCGGTCAGCCCCAGCATTTT
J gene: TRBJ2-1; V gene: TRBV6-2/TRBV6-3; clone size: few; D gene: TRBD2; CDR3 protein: CASTTGQGGLAGSYNEQFF; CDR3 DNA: TGTGCCAGCACCACTGGACAGGGGGGACTAGCGGGATCCTACAATGAGCAGTTCTTC
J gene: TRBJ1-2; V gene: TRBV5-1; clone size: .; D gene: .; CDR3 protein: CASSPVQGYFDGYTF; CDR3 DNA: TGCGCCAGCAGCCCCGTACAGGGATACTTCGATGGCTACACCTTC
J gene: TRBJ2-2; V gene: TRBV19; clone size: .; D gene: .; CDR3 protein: CASSIGRRQSTGELFF; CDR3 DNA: TGTGCCAGTAGTATCGGGCGACGACAGTCCACCGGGGAGCTGTTTTTT
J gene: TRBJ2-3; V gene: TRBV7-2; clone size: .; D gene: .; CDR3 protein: CASSLNQYF; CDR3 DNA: TGTGCCAGCAGCTTAAACCAGTATTTT
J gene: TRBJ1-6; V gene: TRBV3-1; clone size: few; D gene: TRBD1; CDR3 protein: CASSQRDRYNSPLHF; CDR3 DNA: TGTGCCAGCAGTCAAAGGGACAGATATAATTCACCCCTCCACTTT
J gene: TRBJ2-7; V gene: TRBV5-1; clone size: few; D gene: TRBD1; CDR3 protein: CASSGNPGTGYYEQYF; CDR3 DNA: TGCGCCAGCAGCGGGAACCCCGGGACAGGATACTACGAGCAGTACTTC
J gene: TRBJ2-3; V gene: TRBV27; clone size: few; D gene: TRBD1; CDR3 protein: CASGHGQGWTDTQYF; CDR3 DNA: TGTGCCAGCGGACACGGACAGGGGTGGACAGATACGCAGTATTTT
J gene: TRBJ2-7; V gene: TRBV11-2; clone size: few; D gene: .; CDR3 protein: CASSSSAGLLYEQYF; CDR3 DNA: TGTGCCAGCAGCTCATCCGCAGGACTCTTATACGAGCAGTACTTC
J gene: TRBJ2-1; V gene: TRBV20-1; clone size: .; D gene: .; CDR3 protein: CSARVGGFNEQFF; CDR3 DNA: TGCAGTGCTAGAGTGGGGGGCTTCAATGAGCAGTTCTTC
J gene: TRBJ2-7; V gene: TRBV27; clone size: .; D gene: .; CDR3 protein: CASSTRVGLPEQYF; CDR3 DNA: TGTGCCAGCAGTACCAGAGTCGGCCTACCGGAGCAGTACTTC
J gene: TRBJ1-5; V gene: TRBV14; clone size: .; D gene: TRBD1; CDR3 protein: CASSQVKMGQALMGQPQHF; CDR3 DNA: TGTGCCAGCAGCCAAGTAAAGATGGGACAGGCCCTGATGGGGCAGCCCCAGCATTTT
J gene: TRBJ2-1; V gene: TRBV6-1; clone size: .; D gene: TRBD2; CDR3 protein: CASKERGAPSSYNEQFF; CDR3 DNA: TGTGCCAGCAAGGAGCGGGGGGCCCCGAGCTCCTACAATGAGCAGTTCTTC
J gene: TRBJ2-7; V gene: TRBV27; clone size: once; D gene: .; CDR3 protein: CASSLSIATASRQYF; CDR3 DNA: TGTGCCAGCAGTTTATCGATTGCCACGGCATCAAGGCAGTACTTC
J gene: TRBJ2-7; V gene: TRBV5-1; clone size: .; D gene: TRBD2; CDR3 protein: CASSLERISGRSTTIQQYF; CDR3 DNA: TGCGCCAGCAGCTTGGAACGGATTAGCGGGAGATCGACTACGATTCAGCAGTACTTC
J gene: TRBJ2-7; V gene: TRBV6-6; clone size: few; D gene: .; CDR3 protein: CASNSGLLYEQYF; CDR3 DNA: TGTGCCAGCAATTCCGGACTACTGTACGAGCAGTACTTC
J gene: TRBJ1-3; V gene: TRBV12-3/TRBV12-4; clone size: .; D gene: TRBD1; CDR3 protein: CASTPFPTGGGGNTIYF; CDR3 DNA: TGTGCCAGCACACCCTTTCCGACAGGGGGTGGTGGAAACACCATATATTTT
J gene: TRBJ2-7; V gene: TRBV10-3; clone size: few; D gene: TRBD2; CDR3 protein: CAIRETGLAGYEQYF; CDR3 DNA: TGTGCCATCAGAGAGACGGGACTAGCGGGGTACGAGCAGTACTTC
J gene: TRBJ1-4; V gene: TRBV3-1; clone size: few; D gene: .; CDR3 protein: CASSLGNFLGGKLFF; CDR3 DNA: TGTGCCAGCAGCCTGGGGAACTTTTTAGGCGGAAAACTGTTTTTT
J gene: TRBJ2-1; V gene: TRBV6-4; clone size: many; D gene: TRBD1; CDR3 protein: CASSPEDRGHNEQFF; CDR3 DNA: TGTGCCAGCAGTCCTGAGGACAGGGGTCACAATGAGCAGTTCTTC
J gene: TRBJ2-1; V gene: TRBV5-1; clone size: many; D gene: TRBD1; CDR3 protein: CASSLAGTGLEQFF; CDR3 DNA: TGCGCCAGCAGCTTGGCCGGGACAGGACTCGAGCAGTTCTTC
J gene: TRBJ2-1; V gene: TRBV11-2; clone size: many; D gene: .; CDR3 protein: CASSLRAGLTADSNEQFF; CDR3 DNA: TGTGCCAGCAGCTTACGAGCAGGACTTACCGCAGACTCCAATGAGCAGTTCTTC
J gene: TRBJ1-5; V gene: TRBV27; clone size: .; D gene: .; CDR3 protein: CASSPQTFQPQHF; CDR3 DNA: TGTGCCAGCAGTCCCCAGACCTTTCAGCCCCAGCATTTT
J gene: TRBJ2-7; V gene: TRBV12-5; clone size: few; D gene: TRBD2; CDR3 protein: CASGFSGSYEQYF; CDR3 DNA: TGTGCTAGTGGGTTTAGCGGGTCCTACGAGCAGTACTTC
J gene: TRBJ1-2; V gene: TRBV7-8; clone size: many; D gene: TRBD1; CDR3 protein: CASSQKGQGSGYTF; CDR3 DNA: TGTGCCAGCAGCCAAAAGGGACAGGGTTCTGGCTACACCTTC
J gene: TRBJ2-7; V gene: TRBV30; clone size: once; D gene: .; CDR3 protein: CAWMDSSYEQYF; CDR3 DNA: TGTGCCTGGATGGACTCCTCCTACGAGCAGTACTTC
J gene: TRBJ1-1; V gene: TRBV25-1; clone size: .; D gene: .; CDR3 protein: CASSKQGNTEAFF; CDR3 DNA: TGTGCCAGCAGTAAACAGGGGAACACTGAAGCTTTCTTT
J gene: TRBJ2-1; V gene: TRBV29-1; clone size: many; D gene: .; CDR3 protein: CSAAGTSYNEQFF; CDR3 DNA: TGCAGCGCTGCGGGGACCTCCTACAATGAGCAGTTCTTC
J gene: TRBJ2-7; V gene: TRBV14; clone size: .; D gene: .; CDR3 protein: CASSQSQRPSHEQYF; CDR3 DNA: TGTGCCAGCAGCCAATCGCAGCGGCCATCCCACGAGCAGTACTTC
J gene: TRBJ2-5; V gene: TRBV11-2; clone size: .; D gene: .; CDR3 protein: CASSLDGRRTETQYF; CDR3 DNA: TGTGCCAGCAGCTTAGATGGGCGGAGGACAGAGACCCAGTACTTC
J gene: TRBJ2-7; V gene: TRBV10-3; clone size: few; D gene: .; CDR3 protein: CAISESKLASYEQYF; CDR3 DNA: TGTGCCATCAGTGAGTCGAAACTAGCTTCCTACGAGCAGTACTTC
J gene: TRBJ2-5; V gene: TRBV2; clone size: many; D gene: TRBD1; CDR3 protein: CASSATGVVGETQYF; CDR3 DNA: TGTGCCAGCAGTGCCACAGGGGTTGTGGGAGAGACCCAGTACTTC
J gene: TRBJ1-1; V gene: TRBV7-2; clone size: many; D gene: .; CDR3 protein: CASSLDGVNTEAFF; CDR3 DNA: TGTGCCAGCAGCTTAGATGGAGTGAACACTGAAGCTTTCTTT
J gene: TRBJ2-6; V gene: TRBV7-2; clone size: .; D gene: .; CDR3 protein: CASRGGSGANVLTF; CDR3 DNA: TGTGCCAGCAGAGGGGGCTCTGGGGCCAACGTCCTGACTTTC
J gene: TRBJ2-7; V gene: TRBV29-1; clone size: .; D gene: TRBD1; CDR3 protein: CSVGYRGMNEQYF; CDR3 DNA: TGCAGCGTTGGTTACAGGGGAATGAACGAGCAGTACTTC
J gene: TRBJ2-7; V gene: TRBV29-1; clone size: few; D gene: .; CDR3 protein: CSVANLRGYEQYF; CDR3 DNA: TGCAGCGTTGCAAACCTGAGGGGCTACGAGCAGTACTTC